This T cell receptor (beta chain) was sequenced for a study of shared clonotypes between healthy human individuals. Profiling relied on immunoSEQ multiplex PCR, and the TCRdb table lists in-frame clones only, not all of them. The sample includes about 1.1 million clones, roughly 80% of them seen just once. This CDR3 is built from 13 residues. CDR1 and CDR2 (germline): SNHLY, FYNNEI. Deletions cut 10 bases from V and 2 bases from J, with 15 bases between. This TCR derives from a man younger than 35 in good health. Some clones in this sample may be carry-over from other donors' samples. The sample consisted of memory CD4+ T cells from PBMCs. Stated subset: CD45RA-negative fraction. The chain joins TRBV2 to TRBJ2-7; D is perhaps TRBD1 (6 bases). The chain's CDR3 is CAIQTGKTYEQYF. CDR3 coding DNA: TGTGCCATCCAGACAGGCAAAACCTACGAGCAGTACTTC.